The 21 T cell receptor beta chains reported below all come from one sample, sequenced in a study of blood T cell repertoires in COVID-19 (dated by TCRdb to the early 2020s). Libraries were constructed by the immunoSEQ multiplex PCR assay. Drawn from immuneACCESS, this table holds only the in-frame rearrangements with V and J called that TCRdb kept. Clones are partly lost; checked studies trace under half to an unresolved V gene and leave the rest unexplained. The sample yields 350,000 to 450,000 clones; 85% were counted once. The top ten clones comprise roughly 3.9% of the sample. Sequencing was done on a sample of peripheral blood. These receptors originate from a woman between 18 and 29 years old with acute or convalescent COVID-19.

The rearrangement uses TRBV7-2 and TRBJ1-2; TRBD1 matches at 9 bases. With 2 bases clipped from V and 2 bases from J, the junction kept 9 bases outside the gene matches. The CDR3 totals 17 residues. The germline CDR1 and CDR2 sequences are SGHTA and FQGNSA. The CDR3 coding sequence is TGTGCCAGCAGCTTAATAGCCGGACAGGGGATCAACTATGGCTACACCTTC. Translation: CASSLIAGQGINYGYTF.

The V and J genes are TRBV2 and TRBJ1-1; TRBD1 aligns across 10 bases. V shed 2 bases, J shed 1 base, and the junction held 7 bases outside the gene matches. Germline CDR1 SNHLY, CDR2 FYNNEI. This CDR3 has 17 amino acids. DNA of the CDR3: TGTGCCAGCAGTGAAATCGGACAGGGGGACGGGAACACTGAAGCTTTCTTT. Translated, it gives CASSEIGQGDGNTEAFF.

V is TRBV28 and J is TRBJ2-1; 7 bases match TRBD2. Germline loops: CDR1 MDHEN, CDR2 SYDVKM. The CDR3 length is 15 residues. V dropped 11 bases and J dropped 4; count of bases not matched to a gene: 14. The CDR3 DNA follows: TGTGCCCTATCCCCAGCGGGATGGTCTTACAATGAGCAGTTCTTC. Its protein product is CALSPAGWSYNEQFF.

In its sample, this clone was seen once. The CDR3 region is CVSRGTSYEQYF. Here the CDR3 DNA reads TGTGTCAGTCGGGGGACCTCCTACGAGCAGTACTTC. This rearrangement joins TRBV6-5 to TRBJ2-7; D might be TRBD2 (6 bases). The CDR3 has 12 residues. Germline V gene lookup returns CDR1 MNHEY and CDR2 SVGAGI.

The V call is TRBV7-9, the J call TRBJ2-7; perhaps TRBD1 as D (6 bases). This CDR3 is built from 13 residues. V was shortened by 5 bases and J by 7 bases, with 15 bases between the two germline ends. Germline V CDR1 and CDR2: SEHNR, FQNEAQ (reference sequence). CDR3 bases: TGTGCCAGCAGCATCGGCCAGGGGTATGAGCAGTACTTC. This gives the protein CASSIGQGYEQYF.

As DNA, the CDR3 is TGTGCCAGCAGTACCCCGGGACAGGGGGAAACTGAAGCTTTCTTT. Protein: CASSTPGQGETEAFF. The chain employs TRBV28 and TRBJ1-1; 11 positions agree with TRBD1. Germline-derived CDR1 and CDR2 are MDHEN and SYDVKM. J was trimmed by 5 bases and V by 5 bases; bases with no gene match: 7. This CDR3 contains 15 residues.

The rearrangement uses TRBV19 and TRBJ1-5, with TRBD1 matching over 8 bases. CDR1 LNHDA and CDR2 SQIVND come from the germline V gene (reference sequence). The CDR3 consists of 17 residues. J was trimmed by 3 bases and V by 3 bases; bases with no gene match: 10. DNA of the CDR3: TGTGCCAGTAGTATGGGCAGGGGGCTACAGGACAATCAGCCCCAGCATTTT. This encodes CASSMGRGLQDNQPQHF.

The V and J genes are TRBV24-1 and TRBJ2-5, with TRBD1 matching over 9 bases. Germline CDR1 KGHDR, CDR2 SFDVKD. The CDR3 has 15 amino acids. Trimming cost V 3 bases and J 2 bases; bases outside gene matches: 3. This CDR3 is CATSDPGTGQETQYF. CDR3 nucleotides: TGTGCCACCAGTGATCCTGGGACAGGGCAAGAGACCCAGTACTTC.

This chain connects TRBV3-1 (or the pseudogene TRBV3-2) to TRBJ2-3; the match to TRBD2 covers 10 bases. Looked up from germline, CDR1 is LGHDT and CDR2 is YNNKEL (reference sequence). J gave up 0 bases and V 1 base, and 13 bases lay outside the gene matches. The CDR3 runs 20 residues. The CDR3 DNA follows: TGTGCCAGCAGCCAAGTACCTAGCGGGGGACTTACTTATAGCACAGATACGCAGTATTTT. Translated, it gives CASSQVPSGGLTYSTDTQYF.

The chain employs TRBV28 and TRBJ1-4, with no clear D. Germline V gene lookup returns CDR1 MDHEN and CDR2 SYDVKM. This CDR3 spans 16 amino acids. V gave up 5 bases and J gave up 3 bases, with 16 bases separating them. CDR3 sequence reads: CASSPRGQRPNEKLFF. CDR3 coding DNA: TGTGCCAGCAGTCCGCGAGGGCAGAGACCTAATGAAAAACTGTTTTTT.

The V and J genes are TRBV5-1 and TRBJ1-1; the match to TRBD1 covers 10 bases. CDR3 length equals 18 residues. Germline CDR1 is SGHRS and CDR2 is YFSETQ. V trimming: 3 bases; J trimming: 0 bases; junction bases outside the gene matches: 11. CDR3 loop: CASSWGQGSAFMNTEAFF. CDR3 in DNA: TGCGCCAGCAGCTGGGGACAGGGGTCGGCCTTCATGAACACTGAAGCTTTCTTT.

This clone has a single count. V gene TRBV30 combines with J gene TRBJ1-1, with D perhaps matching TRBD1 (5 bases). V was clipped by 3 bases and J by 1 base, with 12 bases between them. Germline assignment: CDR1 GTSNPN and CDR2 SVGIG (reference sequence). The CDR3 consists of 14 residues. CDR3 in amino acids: CAWSRGQGNTEAFF. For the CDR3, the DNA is TGTGCCTGGAGCCGTGGGCAGGGGAACACTGAAGCTTTCTTT.

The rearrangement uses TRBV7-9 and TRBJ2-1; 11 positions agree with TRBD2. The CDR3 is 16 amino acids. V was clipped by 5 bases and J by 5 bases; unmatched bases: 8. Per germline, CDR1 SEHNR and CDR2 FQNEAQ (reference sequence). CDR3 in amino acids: CASSKTSGRPNNEQFF. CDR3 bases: TGTGCCAGCAGCAAAACTAGCGGGAGACCCAACAATGAGCAGTTCTTC. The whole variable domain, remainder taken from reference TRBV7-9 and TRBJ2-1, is DTGVSQNPRHKITKRGQNVTFRCDPISEHNRLYWYRQTLGQGPEFLTYFQNEAQLEKSRLLSDRFSAERPKGSFSTLEIQRTEQGDSAMYLCASSKTSGRPNNEQFFGPGTRLTVL.

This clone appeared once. The CDR3 reads CASSLRDRGYEQYF. Written as DNA, the CDR3 is TGTGCCAGCAGTCTCCGGGACAGGGGCTACGAGCAGTACTTC. This chain uses TRBV27 with TRBJ2-7; 10 nucleotides match TRBD1. Losses at the gene ends were 5 bases for V and 3 bases for J; bases not matched to a gene: 4. This CDR3 is built from 14 residues. Germline CDR1 MNHEY, CDR2 SMNVEV (reference sequence).

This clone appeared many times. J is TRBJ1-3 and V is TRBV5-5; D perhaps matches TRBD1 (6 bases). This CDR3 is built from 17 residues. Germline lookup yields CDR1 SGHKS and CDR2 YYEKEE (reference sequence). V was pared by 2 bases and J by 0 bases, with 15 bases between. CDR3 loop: CASSLLTTGLSGNTIYF. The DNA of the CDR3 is TGTGCCAGCAGCTTACTAACGACAGGCCTCTCTGGAAACACCATATATTTT.

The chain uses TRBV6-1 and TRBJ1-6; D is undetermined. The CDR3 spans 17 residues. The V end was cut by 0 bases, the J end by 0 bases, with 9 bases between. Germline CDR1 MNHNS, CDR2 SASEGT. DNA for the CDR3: TGTGCCAGCAGTGAAGCCGGGAGGAGCTCCTATAATTCACCCCTCCACTTT. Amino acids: CASSEAGRSSYNSPLHF.

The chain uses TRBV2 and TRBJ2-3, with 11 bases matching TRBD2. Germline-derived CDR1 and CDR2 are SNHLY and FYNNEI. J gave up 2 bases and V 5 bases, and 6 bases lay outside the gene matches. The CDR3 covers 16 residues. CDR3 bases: TGTGCCAGCAGTTATCCGACTAGCGGGGACACAGATACGCAGTATTTT. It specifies CASSYPTSGDTDTQYF. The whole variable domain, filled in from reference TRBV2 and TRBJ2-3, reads EPEVTQTPSHQVTQMGQEVILRCVPISNHLYFYWYRQILGQKVEFLVSFYNNEISEKSEIFDDQFSVERPDGSNFTLKIRSTKLEDSAMYFCASSYPTSGDTDTQYFGPGTRLTVL.

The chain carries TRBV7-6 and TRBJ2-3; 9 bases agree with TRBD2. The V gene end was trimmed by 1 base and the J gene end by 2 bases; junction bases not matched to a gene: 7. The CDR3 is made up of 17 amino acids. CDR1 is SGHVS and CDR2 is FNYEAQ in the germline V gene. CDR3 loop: CASSLGQTSGHTDTQYF. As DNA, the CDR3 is TGTGCCAGCAGCTTAGGACAGACTAGCGGCCACACAGATACGCAGTATTTT.

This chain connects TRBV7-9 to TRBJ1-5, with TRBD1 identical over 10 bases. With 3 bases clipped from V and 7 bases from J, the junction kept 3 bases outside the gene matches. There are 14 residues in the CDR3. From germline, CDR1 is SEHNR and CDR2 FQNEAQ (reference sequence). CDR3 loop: CASSFGQGGQPQHF. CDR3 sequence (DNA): TGTGCCAGCAGCTTCGGACAGGGGGGACAGCCCCAGCATTTT.

For the CDR3, the DNA is TGTGCCAGCAGCGCGGGGAACACTGAAGCTTTCTTT. It translates to CASSAGNTEAFF. The chain uses TRBV7-6 and TRBJ1-1; unclear D gene. Germline CDR1 reads SGHVS; CDR2 reads FNYEAQ. V shed 5 bases and J shed 1 base, with 5 bases lying between them. The CDR3 totals 12 residues.

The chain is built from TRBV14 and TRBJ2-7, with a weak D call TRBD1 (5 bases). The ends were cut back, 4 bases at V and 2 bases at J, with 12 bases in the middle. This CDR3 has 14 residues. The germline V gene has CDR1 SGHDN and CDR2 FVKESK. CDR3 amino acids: CASSRLDSTYEQYF. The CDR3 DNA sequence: TGTGCCAGCAGCCGACTCGACAGTACCTACGAGCAGTACTTC.